This T cell receptor (beta chain) comes out of a study of lymphopenia after photon versus proton radiotherapy. Whole-study results and caveats: Proton therapy kept repertoires fairly stable, unlike photons, which gained effector/memory cells. Only patients who died were analyzed for survival; proton advantage is unproven. Oligoclonal CD8+ Temra expansion after nadir drove photon patients' diversity drop.

Only in-frame clones appear in the TCRdb table, and some are missing; sequencing was by immunoSEQ multiplex PCR. The table shows tens of thousands of clones, with 85% to 90% occurring only once. Details on this clone: Its matching antigen is unknown.

The V end was cut by 0 bases, the J end by 2 bases, with 14 bases between. The germline CDR1 and CDR2 sequences are LGHNT and FRNRAP. This CDR3 is 16 amino acids long. The sequenced sample was peripheral blood, obtained from a patient treated with photon-based radiotherapy. The source of this sequence is a man between 45 and 60 years old with gastric cancer. The chain is built from TRBV12-5 and TRBJ2-7, with a weak D call TRBD1 (7 bases). The CDR3 spells CASGLVPGGLTYEQYF. Written as DNA, the CDR3 is TGTGCTAGTGGTTTGGTACCAGGGGGGCTGACCTACGAGCAGTACTTC.